This is a list of T cell receptor beta chains from one sample in a study of blood T cell repertoires in COVID-19. The data were produced by immunoSEQ multiplex PCR, yet TCRdb's version contains in-frame clones alone and is incomplete. The sample shows roughly 280,000 clones, roughly nine tenths of them seen only once. The sample consisted of peripheral blood. All receptors derive from a man aged 45-60 years with acute or convalescent COVID-19. The CDR3 runs from the conserved cysteine through the conserved F or W. Fields, in order: CDR3 protein, CDR3 DNA, clone size, J gene, V gene, D gene. The D gene is left open where the match is weak. Size tells how often a clone was seen (once, few, many) or the class of an expanded clone, and some rows leave it out.

CDR3: CASSPGEGVSYEQYF
DNA: TGTGCCAGCTCCCCCGGAGAAGGTGTATCCTACGAGCAGTACTTC
size: NA
J: TRBJ2-7
V: TRBV18
D: NA

CDR3: CASSRDGKNYGYTF
DNA: TGTGCCAGCAGTCGCGACGGGAAAAACTATGGCTACACCTTC
size: NA
J: TRBJ1-2
V: TRBV27
D: NA

CDR3: CASSERDRYSGNTIYF
DNA: TGTGCCAGCAGTGAGAGGGACAGATACTCTGGAAACACCATATATTTT
size: NA
J: TRBJ1-3
V: TRBV6-1
D: TRBD1

CDR3: CASSLEGDSRVNQPQHF
DNA: TGTGCCAGCAGCTTAGAAGGGGACTCTCGGGTCAATCAGCCCCAGCATTTT
size: NA
J: TRBJ1-5
V: TRBV7-9
D: NA

CDR3: CASSQEGARSGYTF
DNA: TGTGCCAGCAGCCAAGAGGGGGCAAGGTCGGGCTACACCTTC
size: NA
J: TRBJ1-2
V: TRBV3-1/TRBV3-2
D: NA

CDR3: CASSTGDSAFF
DNA: TGCGCCAGCAGTACAGGGGATTCAGCTTTCTTT
size: NA
J: TRBJ1-1
V: TRBV4-1
D: TRBD1

CDR3: CASSLIRGAGNTGELFF
DNA: TGTGCTAGCAGCTTAATCCGGGGGGCCGGGAACACCGGGGAGCTGTTTTTT
size: NA
J: TRBJ2-2
V: TRBV7-7
D: NA

CDR3: CASSQYESLRNTGELFF
DNA: TGTGCCAGCAGCCAATATGAGAGCTTGAGGAACACCGGGGAGCTGTTTTTT
size: NA
J: TRBJ2-2
V: TRBV3-1/TRBV3-2
D: NA

CDR3: CASSQDWGTGGKQYF
DNA: TGCGCCAGCAGCCAAGATTGGGGGACAGGGGGTAAGCAGTACTTC
size: NA
J: TRBJ2-7
V: TRBV4-1
D: TRBD1

CDR3: CAISESIQGARETQYF
DNA: TGTGCCATCAGTGAGTCGATACAGGGGGCGCGGGAGACCCAGTACTTC
size: NA
J: TRBJ2-5
V: TRBV10-3
D: TRBD1

CDR3: CASSPRGSSTDTQYF
DNA: TGTGCCAGCAGCCCGCGGGGGTCCAGCACAGATACGCAGTATTTT
size: NA
J: TRBJ2-3
V: TRBV3-1/TRBV3-2
D: TRBD2

CDR3: CASSQAGQGPYEQYF
DNA: TGTGCCAGCAGCCAAGCCGGTCAGGGGCCCTACGAGCAGTACTTC
size: NA
J: TRBJ2-7
V: TRBV3-1/TRBV3-2
D: NA

CDR3: CAAGHPNTEAFF
DNA: TGTGCCGCGGGGCATCCGAACACTGAAGCTTTCTTT
size: NA
J: TRBJ1-1
V: TRBV12-3/TRBV12-4
D: NA

CDR3: CATSELRGAGANVLTF
DNA: TGTGCCACCAGCGAACTCAGGGGCGCTGGGGCCAACGTCCTGACTTTC
size: few
J: TRBJ2-6
V: TRBV15
D: NA

CDR3: CASSLLERGAFRSEQFF
DNA: TGTGCCAGCAGCTTATTGGAGCGGGGGGCGTTTCGGAGTGAGCAGTTCTTC
size: NA
J: TRBJ2-1
V: TRBV11-2
D: TRBD2

CDR3: CAWSNDRLTNEKLFF
DNA: TGTGCCTGGAGCAACGACAGACTAACTAATGAAAAACTGTTTTTT
size: NA
J: TRBJ1-4
V: TRBV30
D: NA

CDR3: CASSPRFREETQYF
DNA: TGCGCCAGCAGCCCGCGGTTCCGGGAGGAGACCCAGTACTTC
size: NA
J: TRBJ2-5
V: TRBV5-1
D: NA

CDR3: CASRNGRSEQFF
DNA: TGTGCCAGCAGGAATGGTAGGAGTGAGCAGTTCTTC
size: NA
J: TRBJ2-1
V: TRBV6-5
D: NA

CDR3: CSVGMTGGKLFF
DNA: TGCAGCGTTGGAATGACGGGGGGAAAACTGTTTTTT
size: NA
J: TRBJ1-4
V: TRBV29-1
D: NA

CDR3: CASSLRAGGDSPLHF
DNA: TGTGCCAGCAGCCTAAGGGCTGGGGGCGATTCACCCCTCCACTTT
size: NA
J: TRBJ1-6
V: TRBV7-2
D: NA

CDR3: CASKERGAHTGELFF
DNA: TGTGCCAGCAAGGAGCGGGGGGCTCACACCGGGGAGCTGTTTTTT
size: once
J: TRBJ2-2
V: TRBV2
D: TRBD2

CDR3: CASSLRIGGANQETQYF
DNA: TGTGCCAGCAGCTTGCGGATCGGGGGGGCTAACCAAGAGACCCAGTACTTC
size: NA
J: TRBJ2-5
V: TRBV5-4
D: TRBD2

CDR3: CASSIAQSPYEQYF
DNA: TGTGCCAGTAGTATAGCACAGAGTCCCTACGAGCAGTACTTC
size: NA
J: TRBJ2-7
V: TRBV19
D: NA

CDR3: CASSLAAGQLAKNIQYF
DNA: TGCGCCAGCAGCTTGGCCGCTGGACAGCTAGCCAAAAACATTCAGTACTTC
size: NA
J: TRBJ2-4
V: TRBV5-1
D: NA

CDR3: CASSYSITGEQPQHF
DNA: TGTGCCAGCAGTTACTCGATAACGGGAGAGCAGCCCCAGCATTTT
size: NA
J: TRBJ1-5
V: TRBV6-6
D: NA

CDR3: CASSISASGEQFF
DNA: TGTGCCAGTAGTATCTCGGCTAGCGGGGAGCAGTTCTTC
size: NA
J: TRBJ2-1
V: TRBV19
D: TRBD2

CDR3: CASSYSTLAYEQYF
DNA: TGTGCCAGCAGTTACTCGACTTTAGCGTACGAGCAGTACTTC
size: NA
J: TRBJ2-7
V: TRBV6-5
D: NA

CDR3: CAFTDRQEQPQHF
DNA: TGTGCCTTTACGGACAGGCAAGAACAGCCCCAGCATTTT
size: NA
J: TRBJ1-5
V: TRBV30
D: TRBD1

CDR3: CAAGSREKLFF
DNA: TGCGCGGCCGGGTCCAGAGAAAAACTGTTTTTT
size: NA
J: TRBJ1-4
V: TRBV10-1
D: NA

CDR3: CAGTGTGGYNEQFF
DNA: TGTGCCGGAACCGGGACAGGGGGGTACAATGAGCAGTTCTTC
size: NA
J: TRBJ2-1
V: TRBV30
D: TRBD1

CDR3: CATRWGSGGPNTGELFF
DNA: TGTGCCACCCGATGGGGAAGCGGGGGGCCGAACACCGGGGAGCTGTTTTTT
size: NA
J: TRBJ2-2
V: TRBV10-3
D: TRBD2

CDR3: CATSRDRGQGITDTQYF
DNA: TGTGCCACCAGCAGAGATCGGGGACAGGGGATCACAGATACGCAGTATTTT
size: NA
J: TRBJ2-3
V: TRBV15
D: TRBD1

CDR3: CASRRDRSQPQHF
DNA: TGTGCCAGCAGGAGGGACAGGAGCCAGCCCCAGCATTTT
size: NA
J: TRBJ1-5
V: TRBV6-5
D: TRBD1

CDR3: CASSHRRGINTGELFF
DNA: TGTGCCAGCAGCCATCGGCGGGGGATAAACACCGGGGAGCTGTTTTTT
size: few
J: TRBJ2-2
V: TRBV14
D: TRBD2

CDR3: CASTLLGGPGELFF
DNA: TGTGCCAGCACCCTACTCGGCGGCCCCGGGGAGCTGTTTTTT
size: NA
J: TRBJ2-2
V: TRBV25-1
D: NA

CDR3: CASSQGPGTLGGYTF
DNA: TGCGCCAGCAGCCAAGGGCCCGGCACTTTGGGCGGCTACACCTTC
size: NA
J: TRBJ1-2
V: TRBV4-1
D: NA

CDR3: CAISPGQYSNQPQHF
DNA: TGTGCCATCAGCCCCGGACAGTATAGCAATCAGCCCCAGCATTTT
size: once
J: TRBJ1-5
V: TRBV10-3
D: NA

CDR3: CASREEGTDTQYF
DNA: TGTGCCAGCAGGGAGGAGGGGACAGATACGCAGTATTTT
size: many
J: TRBJ2-3
V: TRBV9
D: NA

CDR3: CASSLRGTDTQYF
DNA: TGTGCCAGCAGCTTAAGGGGTACAGATACGCAGTATTTT
size: NA
J: TRBJ2-3
V: TRBV3-1/TRBV3-2
D: NA

CDR3: CASRGPNPPLGNIQYF
DNA: TGTGCCAGCAGGGGGCCCAACCCCCCTTTAGGGAACATTCAGTACTTC
size: NA
J: TRBJ2-4
V: TRBV2
D: NA

CDR3: CASRRGAEAFF
DNA: TGTGCCAGCCGCAGGGGAGCTGAAGCTTTCTTT
size: NA
J: TRBJ1-1
V: TRBV6-5
D: NA

CDR3: CAWSVGRGTEAFF
DNA: TGTGCCTGGAGTGTCGGCAGGGGGACTGAAGCTTTCTTT
size: NA
J: TRBJ1-1
V: TRBV30
D: TRBD1

CDR3: CASSSPGAGGEETQYF
DNA: TGTGCCAGTAGTAGCCCGGGGGCGGGGGGCGAAGAGACCCAGTACTTC
size: NA
J: TRBJ2-5
V: TRBV19
D: TRBD2

CDR3: CASSQGLAGSYEQYF
DNA: TGTGCCAGCTCACAGGGACTAGCGGGGAGCTACGAGCAGTACTTC
size: NA
J: TRBJ2-7
V: TRBV18
D: TRBD2

CDR3: CASSVVAGGANTEAFF
DNA: TGTGCCAGTAGTGTTGTGGCAGGGGGCGCGAACACTGAAGCTTTCTTT
size: NA
J: TRBJ1-1
V: TRBV19
D: TRBD1

CDR3: CSVESGGETYEQYF
DNA: TGCAGCGTTGAAAGTGGCGGGGAAACCTACGAGCAGTACTTC
size: few
J: TRBJ2-7
V: TRBV29-1
D: NA

CDR3: CASSLGGDIQYF
DNA: TGTGCCAGCAGCTTAGGGGGAGACATTCAGTACTTC
size: NA
J: TRBJ2-4
V: TRBV11-3
D: NA

CDR3: CASRRSAYEQYF
DNA: TGTGCCAGCAGGCGGTCAGCCTACGAGCAGTACTTC
size: NA
J: TRBJ2-7
V: TRBV2
D: NA

CDR3: CASSLRPGSGNQPQHF
DNA: TGTGCCAGTAGTCTTCGACCGGGATCGGGCAATCAGCCCCAGCATTTT
size: NA
J: TRBJ1-5
V: TRBV19
D: NA

CDR3: CASSLGHRGADSPLHF
DNA: TGTGCCAGCAGCTTAGGACACAGGGGGGCCGATTCACCCCTCCACTTT
size: once
J: TRBJ1-6
V: TRBV11-2
D: TRBD1

CDR3: CASSLDRQGNNEQFF
DNA: TGCGCCAGCAGCTTGGACAGACAGGGGAACAATGAGCAGTTCTTC
size: few
J: TRBJ2-1
V: TRBV5-1
D: TRBD1

CDR3: CASSLGPGGFGNTIYF
DNA: TGTGCCAGCAGCTTGGGCCCGGGAGGGTTTGGAAACACCATATATTTT
size: NA
J: TRBJ1-3
V: TRBV5-5
D: NA

CDR3: CASSVGPDFTGELFF
DNA: TGTGCCAGCAGCGTGGGCCCGGACTTCACCGGGGAGCTGTTTTTT
size: NA
J: TRBJ2-2
V: TRBV9
D: NA